This T cell receptor (beta chain) was sequenced for a study of OX40 agonist ivuxolimab in advanced cancers. Study summary: Patients received ivuxolimab, an agonistic anti-OX40 (CD134) antibody. Dose-escalation subjects each had hepatocellular carcinoma, melanoma, renal cell or head and neck cancer.

V gave up 2 bases and J gave up 7 bases; unmatched junction bases: 6. The length of the CDR3 is 15 residues. In germline, CDR1 is SGHTA, CDR2 FQGNSA. The data were produced by immunoSEQ multiplex PCR, yet TCRdb's version contains in-frame clones alone and is incomplete. This table holds approximately 44,000 clones, approximately 80% found once. V gene TRBV7-2 combines with J gene TRBJ2-2; 8 nucleotides align to TRBD1. The sequence came from an adult with an advanced solid tumor such as melanoma, head and neck, liver or kidney cancer. This specimen consisted of CD4+ or CD8+ T cells sorted from blood, obtained in a trial of the OX40 agonist ivuxolimab. The CDR3 spells CASSLPQGAYGELFF. As DNA, the CDR3 is TGTGCCAGCAGCTTACCCCAGGGGGCGTACGGGGAGCTGTTTTTT.